The sequence of this TCR beta chain was determined in a study of glioma-infiltrating T cells after dendritic cell vaccination. Study-level findings and limits: Higher TCR clonality did not directly relate to longer survival.

All glioblastoma patients lacked an isocitrate dehydrogenase mutation. The immunoSEQ assay amplified TCRB CDR3 from up to 2 ug DNA. The PCR used 60 V beta and 13 J beta primers. The data were produced by immunoSEQ multiplex PCR, yet TCRdb's version contains in-frame clones alone and is incomplete. The table lists about 49,000 clones, about 85% of them singletons. Points on this clone: No antigen is known for it.

CDR1 and CDR2 (germline): LNHDA, SQIVND (reference sequence). The CDR3 runs 13 residues. With V trimmed by 5 bases and J by 6 bases, 3 bases remained unmatched. V and J are TRBV19 and TRBJ1-1, with 10 bases aligning to TRBD1. Sequences were derived from blood, sampled before dendritic cell vaccination. This TCR derives from a human donor with glioblastoma. The CDR3 loop reads CASSLGQGAEAFF. Here the CDR3 DNA reads TGTGCCAGTAGTCTAGGACAGGGGGCTGAAGCTTTCTTT.